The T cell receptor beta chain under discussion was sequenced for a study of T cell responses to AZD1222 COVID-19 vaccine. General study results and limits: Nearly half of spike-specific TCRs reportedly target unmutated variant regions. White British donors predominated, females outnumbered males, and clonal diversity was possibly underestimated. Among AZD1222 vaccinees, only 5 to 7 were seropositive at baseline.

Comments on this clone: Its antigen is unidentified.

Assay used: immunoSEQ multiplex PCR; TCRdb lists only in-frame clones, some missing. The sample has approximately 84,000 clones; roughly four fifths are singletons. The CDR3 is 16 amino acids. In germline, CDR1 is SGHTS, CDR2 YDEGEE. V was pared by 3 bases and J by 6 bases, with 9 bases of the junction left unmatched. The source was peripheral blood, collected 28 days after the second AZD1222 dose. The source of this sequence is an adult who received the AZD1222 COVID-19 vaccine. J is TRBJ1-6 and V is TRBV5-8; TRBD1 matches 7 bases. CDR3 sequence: CASSSSDRAGNSPLHF. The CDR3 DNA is TGTGCCAGCAGCTCCTCTGACAGGGCCGGTAATTCACCCCTCCACTTT.